What follows are 11 T cell receptor beta chains derived from one specimen sequenced in a study of blood T cells in healthy people across ages. Primers used in a second PCR of roughly 7 to 12 cycles were a sample-barcoded 5' primer and a J-beta primer mix. TCRdb ran MiXCR on the 5' RACE reads and lists one entry per CDR3 protein. This table holds hundreds of thousands of distinct CDR3 sequences, about 32% found once. The sample consisted of blood. Every receptor here comes from an elderly woman in good health.

Ten or more counts support this clonotype. The CDR3: CSARAGTSGGGAINEQFF. The CDR3 nucleotides are TGCAGTGCTAGGGCCGGGACTAGCGGGGGGGGAGCGATAAATGAGCAGTTCTTC. The J gene is TRBJ2-1, the V gene TRBV20-1; TRBD2 agrees at 16 bases. CDR1 and CDR2 from the germline V gene are DFQATT and SNEGSKA (reference sequence). This CDR3 is 18 amino acids long. The V and J ends lost 3 bases and 7 bases, in that order; junction bases with no gene match: 12.

The gene calls are TRBV6-5 and TRBJ2-7; no reliable D call. Trimming cost V 2 bases and J 7 bases, with 6 bases left between them. The CDR3 totals 11 residues. CDR1 and CDR2 (germline): MNHEY, SVGAGI. The DNA for the CDR3 is TGTGCCAGCAGTTACGCGTCGGAGCAGTACTTC. It translates to CASSYASEQYF.

The V gene is TRBV6-4, the J gene TRBJ2-1, with 11 bases matching TRBD1. Germline trimming cut 8 bases from V and 4 bases from J; bases unmatched to any gene: 1. The CDR3 sequence is 13 residues long. From germline, CDR1 is MRHNA and CDR2 SNTAGT. This CDR3 reads CASGTGGYNEQFF. The DNA for the CDR3 is TGTGCCAGCGGGACAGGGGGATACAATGAGCAGTTCTTC.

Ten or more counts support this clonotype. The chain combines TRBV5-1 with TRBJ2-3; no firm D call. V was cut by 0 bases and J by 3 bases, with 8 bases left in between. Germline V CDR1 and CDR2: SGHRS, YFSETQ. The CDR3 spans 14 residues. CDR3 residues: CASSLDIGTDTQYF. The DNA for the CDR3 is TGCGCCAGCAGCTTGGACATAGGAACAGATACGCAGTATTTT.

This clonotype was counted ten times or more. The chain links TRBV9 to TRBJ1-4; weak D call: TRBD1 (6 bases). The germline V gene encodes CDR1 SGDLS and CDR2 YYNGEE. V shed 3 bases and J shed 1 base, with 10 bases lying between them. This CDR3 has 15 amino acids. The CDR3 nucleotides read TGTGCCAGCAGCGCCTTGACAGGAACTAATGAAAAACTGTTTTTT. Its protein product is CASSALTGTNEKLFF.

In the case of this clonotype: A much larger clone sits a single nucleotide away, making a read error possible. This rearrangement joins TRBV20-1 to TRBJ2-1; TRBD2 is a possible D gene (6 bases). The germline gives CDR1 DFQATT, CDR2 SNEGSKA (reference sequence). The ends were cut back, 6 bases at V and 4 bases at J, with 22 bases in the middle. The CDR3 is made up of 16 amino acids. CDR3 in amino acids: CSADGRLVGLYNEQFF. The CDR3 DNA follows: TGCAGTGCCGACGGAAGACTAGTGGGGTTATACAATGAGCAGTTCTTC.

This clonotype was seen at least ten times. V gene TRBV5-1 combines with J gene TRBJ2-4; D may match TRBD1 or TRBD2 (5 bases each). The J call could be wrong; TRBJ2-7 is a better fit for the DNA end. The CDR3 runs 14 residues. CDR1 and CDR2 (germline): SGHRS, YFSETQ. DNA of the CDR3: TGCGCCAGCAGCCGTGCCAGGGAGTTTGGCGAGCAGTACTTC. Residues: CASSRAREFGEQYF.

This clonotype has at least ten counts. This chain connects TRBV4-2 to TRBJ2-1; no clear D. Trimming shortened V by 3 bases and J by 0 bases, and 15 bases separated the two germline ends. The germline gives CDR1 LGHNA, CDR2 YNFKEQ. This CDR3 comprises 17 residues. CDR3 sequence reads: CASSQKDGIISYNEQFF. As DNA, the CDR3 is TGTGCCAGCAGCCAGAAGGACGGAATAATCTCCTACAATGAGCAGTTCTTC.

This chain uses TRBV12-3 or TRBV12-4 with TRBJ1-1, with 9 bases that match TRBD1. The V and J ends lost 5 bases and 1 base, in that order; junction bases with no gene match: 11. This CDR3 region has 17 residues. The CDR3 nucleotides read TGTGCCAGCAGTCCTACCGGGACAGGGACCTCGAACACTGAAGCTTTCTTT. It codes for CASSPTGTGTSNTEAFF.

This clonotype turned up a few times. One end of the junction does not line up with germline, which may come from a read error. V and J are TRBV7-8 and TRBJ2-2, with 9 bases that match TRBD1. The CDR3 runs 16 residues. Germline V gene data show CDR1 as SGHVS and CDR2 as FQNEAQ. The CDR3 loop reads CASRLGQGRIAGELFF. The CDR3, as DNA: TGTGCCAGCAGATTAGGACAGGGGCGAATTGCCGGGGAGCTGTTTTTT.

This clonotype was seen ten or more times. The V and J genes are TRBV30 and TRBJ2-7, with 7 bases matching TRBD1. The CDR3 is 14 residues long. The J segment lost 3 bases and the V segment lost 5 bases, leaving 10 bases of the junction unmatched. Germline CDR1 GTSNPN, CDR2 SVGIG (reference sequence). The CDR3 is CAWQSGTAFYEQYF. CDR3 DNA sequence: TGTGCCTGGCAGTCCGGGACAGCGTTCTACGAGCAGTACTTC.